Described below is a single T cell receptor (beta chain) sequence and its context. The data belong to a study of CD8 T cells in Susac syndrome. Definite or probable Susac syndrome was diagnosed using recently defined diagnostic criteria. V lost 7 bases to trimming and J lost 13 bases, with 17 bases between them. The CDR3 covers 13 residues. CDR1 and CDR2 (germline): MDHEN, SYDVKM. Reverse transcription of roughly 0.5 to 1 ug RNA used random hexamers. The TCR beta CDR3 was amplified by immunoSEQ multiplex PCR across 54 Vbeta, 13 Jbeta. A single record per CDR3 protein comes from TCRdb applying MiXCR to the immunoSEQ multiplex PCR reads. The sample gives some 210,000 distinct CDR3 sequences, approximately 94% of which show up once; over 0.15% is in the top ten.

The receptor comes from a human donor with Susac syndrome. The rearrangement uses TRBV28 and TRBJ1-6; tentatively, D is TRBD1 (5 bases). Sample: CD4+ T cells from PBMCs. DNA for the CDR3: TGTGCCAGCACCTTAGGGACCCCCTCGCCCCTCCACTTT. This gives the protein CASTLGTPSPLHF.